The 4 T cell receptor beta chains in this list originate from one sample, sequenced in a study of blood T cell repertoires in COVID-19. Produced via immunoSEQ multiplex PCR; TCRdb's table is partial and in-frame only. The data hold over 100,000 clones, with 84% observed a single time. Material: peripheral blood. The receptors originated from a woman older than 75 with active or convalescent COVID-19.

This sequence joins TRBV2 and TRBJ2-2; 13 bases are shared with TRBD2. V was pared by 4 bases and J by 5 bases, with 1 base of the junction left unmatched. In germline, CDR1 is SNHLY, CDR2 FYNNEI. This CDR3 spans 15 amino acids. The CDR3 reads CASSGTSGRTGELFF. The CDR3, as DNA: TGTGCCAGCAGTGGGACTAGCGGGAGAACCGGGGAGCTGTTTTTT.

This sequence joins TRBV7-2 and TRBJ2-4; 13 bases are a match to TRBD2. Losses at the gene ends were 4 bases for V and 3 bases for J; bases not matched to a gene: 12. The CDR3 covers 19 residues. CDR1 and CDR2 (germline): SGHTA, FQGNSA. The CDR3 DNA reads as TGTGCCAGCAGCTCACGGACTAGCGGGAGCCACTTGGGCAAAAACATTCAGTACTTC. Protein sequence: CASSSRTSGSHLGKNIQYF.

The J gene is TRBJ1-1, the V gene TRBV10-3; D might be TRBD1 (5 bases). The CDR3 runs to 13 residues. The V and J ends lost 11 bases and 0 bases respectively, with 13 bases between them. The germline gives CDR1 ENHRY, CDR2 SYGVKD. As DNA, the CDR3 is TGTGCCGCCCGACAGCTCATGAACACTGAAGCTTTCTTT. It encodes CAARQLMNTEAFF.

The CDR3 coding sequence is TGTGCCAGCAGTGGAACAGGGGCAGGCTATGGCTACACCTTC. Protein: CASSGTGAGYGYTF. The chain links TRBV2 to TRBJ1-2; 7 bases map to TRBD1. V was pared by 4 bases and J by 4 bases, with 6 bases of the junction left unmatched. CDR1 is SNHLY, CDR2 FYNNEI, per germline. CDR3 size: 14 residues.